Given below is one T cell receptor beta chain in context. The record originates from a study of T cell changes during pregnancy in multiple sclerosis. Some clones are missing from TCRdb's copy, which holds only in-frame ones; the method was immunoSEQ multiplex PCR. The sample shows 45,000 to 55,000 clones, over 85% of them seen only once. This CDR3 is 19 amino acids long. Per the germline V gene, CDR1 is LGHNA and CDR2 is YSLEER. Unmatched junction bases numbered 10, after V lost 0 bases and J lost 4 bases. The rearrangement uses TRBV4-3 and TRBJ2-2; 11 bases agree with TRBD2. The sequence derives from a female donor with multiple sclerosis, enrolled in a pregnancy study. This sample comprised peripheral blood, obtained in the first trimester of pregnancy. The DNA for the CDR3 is TGCGCCAGCAGCCAAGATTCCCCTCTAGCGGGGGGTACCACCGGGGAGCTGTTTTTT. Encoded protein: CASSQDSPLAGGTTGELFF.